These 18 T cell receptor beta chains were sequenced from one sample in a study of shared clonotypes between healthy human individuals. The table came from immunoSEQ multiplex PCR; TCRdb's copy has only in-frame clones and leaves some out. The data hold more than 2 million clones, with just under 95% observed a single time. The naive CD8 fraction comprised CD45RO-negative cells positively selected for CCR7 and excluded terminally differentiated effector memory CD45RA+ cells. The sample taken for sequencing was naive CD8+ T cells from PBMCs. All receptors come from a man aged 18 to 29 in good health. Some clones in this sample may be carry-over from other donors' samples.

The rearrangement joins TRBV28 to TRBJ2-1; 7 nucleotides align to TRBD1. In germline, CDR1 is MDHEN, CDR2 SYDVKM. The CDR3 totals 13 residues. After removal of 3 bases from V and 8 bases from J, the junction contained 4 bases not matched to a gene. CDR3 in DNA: TGTGCCAGCAGTTTGACAGGGTTCTATGAGCAGTTCTTC. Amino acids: CASSLTGFYEQFF.

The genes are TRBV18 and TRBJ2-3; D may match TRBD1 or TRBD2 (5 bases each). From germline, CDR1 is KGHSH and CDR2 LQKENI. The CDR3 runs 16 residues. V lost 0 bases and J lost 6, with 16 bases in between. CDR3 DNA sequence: TGTGCCAGCTCACCACCGCGAGGGGACCAACGGGATACGCAGTATTTT. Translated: CASSPPRGDQRDTQYF.

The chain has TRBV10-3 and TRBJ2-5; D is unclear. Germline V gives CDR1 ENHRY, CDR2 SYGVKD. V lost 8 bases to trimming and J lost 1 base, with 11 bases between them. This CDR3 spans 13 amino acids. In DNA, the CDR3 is TGTGCCATCGGTGGCGGCTTCCAAGAGACCCAGTACTTC. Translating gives CAIGGGFQETQYF.

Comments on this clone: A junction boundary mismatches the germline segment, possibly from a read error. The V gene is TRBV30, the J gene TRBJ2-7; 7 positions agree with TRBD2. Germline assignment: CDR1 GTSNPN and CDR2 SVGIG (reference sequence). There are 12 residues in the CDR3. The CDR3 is CAWSVGRAGDHF. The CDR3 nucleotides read TGTGCCTGGAGCGTTGGGAGGGCAGGAGATCACTTC.

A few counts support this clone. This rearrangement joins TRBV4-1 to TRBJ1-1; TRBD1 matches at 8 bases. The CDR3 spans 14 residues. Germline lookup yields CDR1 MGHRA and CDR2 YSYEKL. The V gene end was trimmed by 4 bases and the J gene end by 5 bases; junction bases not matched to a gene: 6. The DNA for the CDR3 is TGCGCCAGCAGCCTCACAGGGGGGGGGACTGAAGCTTTCTTT. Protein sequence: CASSLTGGGTEAFF.

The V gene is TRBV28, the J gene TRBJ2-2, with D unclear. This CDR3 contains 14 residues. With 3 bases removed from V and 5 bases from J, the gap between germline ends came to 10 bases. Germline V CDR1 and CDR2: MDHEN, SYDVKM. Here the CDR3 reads CASSFQRRTGELFF. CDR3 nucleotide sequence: TGTGCCAGCAGTTTTCAGCGACGAACCGGGGAGCTGTTTTTT.

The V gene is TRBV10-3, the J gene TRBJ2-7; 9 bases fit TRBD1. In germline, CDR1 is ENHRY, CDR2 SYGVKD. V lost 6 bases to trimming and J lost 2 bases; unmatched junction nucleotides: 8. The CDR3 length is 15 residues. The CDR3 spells CAIRTGTGSTYEQYF. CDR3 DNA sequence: TGTGCCATCAGGACTGGGACAGGGTCGACCTACGAGCAGTACTTC.

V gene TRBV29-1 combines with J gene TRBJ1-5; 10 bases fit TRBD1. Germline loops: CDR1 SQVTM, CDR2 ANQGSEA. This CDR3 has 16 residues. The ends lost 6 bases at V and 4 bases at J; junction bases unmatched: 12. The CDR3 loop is CSVLGTGDSSNQPQHF. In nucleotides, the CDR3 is TGCAGCGTGCTGGGGACAGGGGATTCTAGTAATCAGCCCCAGCATTTT.

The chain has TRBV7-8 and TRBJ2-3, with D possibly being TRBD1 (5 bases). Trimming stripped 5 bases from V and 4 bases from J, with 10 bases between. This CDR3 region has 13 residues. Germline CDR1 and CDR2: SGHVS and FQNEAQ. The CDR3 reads CASSHDSADTQYF. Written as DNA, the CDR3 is TGTGCCAGCAGCCACGACAGTGCAGATACGCAGTATTTT.

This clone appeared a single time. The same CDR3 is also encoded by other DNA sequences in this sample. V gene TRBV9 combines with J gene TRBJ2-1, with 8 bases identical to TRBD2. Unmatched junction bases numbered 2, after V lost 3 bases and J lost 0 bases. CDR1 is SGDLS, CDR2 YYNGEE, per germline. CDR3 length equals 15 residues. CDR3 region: CASSASGSSYNEQFF. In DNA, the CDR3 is TGTGCCAGCAGCGCCAGCGGGAGCTCCTACAATGAGCAGTTCTTC.

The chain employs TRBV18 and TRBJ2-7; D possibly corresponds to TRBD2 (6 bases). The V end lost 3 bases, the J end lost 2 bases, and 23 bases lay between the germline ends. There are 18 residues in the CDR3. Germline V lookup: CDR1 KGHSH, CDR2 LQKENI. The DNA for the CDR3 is TGTGCCAGCTCACCCACCAAGCGGGCAGGCAGGAACACCTACGAGCAGTACTTC. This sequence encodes CASSPTKRAGRNTYEQYF.

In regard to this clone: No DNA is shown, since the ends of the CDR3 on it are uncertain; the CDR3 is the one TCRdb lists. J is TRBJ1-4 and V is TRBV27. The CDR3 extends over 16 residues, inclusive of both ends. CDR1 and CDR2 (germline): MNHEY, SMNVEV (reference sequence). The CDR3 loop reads CASSSSAGDIHEKLFF.

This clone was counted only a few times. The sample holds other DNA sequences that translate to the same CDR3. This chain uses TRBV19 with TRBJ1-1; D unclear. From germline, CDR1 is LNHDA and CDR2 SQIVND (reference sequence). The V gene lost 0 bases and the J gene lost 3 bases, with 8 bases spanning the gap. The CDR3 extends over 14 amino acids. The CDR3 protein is CASSIDGEDTEAFF. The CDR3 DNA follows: TGTGCCAGTAGTATAGATGGGGAGGACACTGAAGCTTTCTTT.

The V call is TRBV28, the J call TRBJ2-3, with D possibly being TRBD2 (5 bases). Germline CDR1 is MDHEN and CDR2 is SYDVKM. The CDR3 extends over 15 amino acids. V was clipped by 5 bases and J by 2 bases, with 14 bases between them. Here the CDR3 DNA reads TGTGCCAGCAGTCCCCGGGATGAAGCCACAGATACGCAGTATTTT. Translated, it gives CASSPRDEATDTQYF.

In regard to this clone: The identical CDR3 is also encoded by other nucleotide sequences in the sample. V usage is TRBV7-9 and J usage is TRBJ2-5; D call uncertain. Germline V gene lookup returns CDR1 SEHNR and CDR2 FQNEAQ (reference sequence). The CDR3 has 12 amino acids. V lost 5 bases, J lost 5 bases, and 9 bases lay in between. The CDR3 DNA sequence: TGTGCCAGCAGCCCCTCCCGGGAGACCCAGTACTTC. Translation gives CASSPSRETQYF.

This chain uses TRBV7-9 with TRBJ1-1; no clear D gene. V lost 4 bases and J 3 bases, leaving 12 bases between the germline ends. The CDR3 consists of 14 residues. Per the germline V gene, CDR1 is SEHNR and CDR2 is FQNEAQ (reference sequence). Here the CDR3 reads CASSSKGGYTEAFF. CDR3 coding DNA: TGTGCCAGCAGCTCAAAAGGAGGGTACACTGAAGCTTTCTTT. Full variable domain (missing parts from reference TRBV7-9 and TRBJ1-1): DTGVSQNPRHKITKRGQNVTFRCDPISEHNRLYWYRQTLGQGPEFLTYFQNEAQLEKSRLLSDRFSAERPKGSFSTLEIQRTEQGDSAMYLCASSSKGGYTEAFFGQGTRLTVV.

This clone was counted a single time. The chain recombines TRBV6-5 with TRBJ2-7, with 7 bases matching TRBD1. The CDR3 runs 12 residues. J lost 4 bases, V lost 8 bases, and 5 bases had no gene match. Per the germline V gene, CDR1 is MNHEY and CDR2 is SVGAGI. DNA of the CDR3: TGTGCCAGCGGACAGGTAATTTACGAGCAGTACTTC. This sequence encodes CASGQVIYEQYF.

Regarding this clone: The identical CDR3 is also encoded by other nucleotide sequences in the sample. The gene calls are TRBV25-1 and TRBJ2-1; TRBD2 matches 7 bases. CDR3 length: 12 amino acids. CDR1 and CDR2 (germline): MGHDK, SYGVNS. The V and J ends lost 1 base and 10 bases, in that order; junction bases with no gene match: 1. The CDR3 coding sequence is TGTGCCAGCAGTGAATTGGGGGGGGAGCAGTTCTTC. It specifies CASSELGGEQFF.